This is a list of T cell receptor beta chains from one sample in a study of blood T cell repertoires in COVID-19. Sequencing was performed with immunoSEQ multiplex PCR; in TCRdb, only in-frame clones are kept and a portion is missing. Of approximately 470,000 clones listed, about nine tenths were seen once; the top ten hold roughly 0.7%. The sequencing sample was made of PBMCs or T cells enriched from blood (not recorded which). The receptors stem from a woman under 30 who had recovered from COVID-19. Each CDR3 is given with its conserved first and last residue. A D gene is named only where the DNA matches it firmly. The size field is filled for only some rows; it gives once, few, many or a size class.

d_gene: TRBD2; v_gene: TRBV3-1/TRBV3-2; abundance: .; j_gene: TRBJ2-2; CDR3aa: CASSQRYRRGGGGELFF; CDR3nt: TGTGCCAGCAGCCAACGCTACCGGCGGGGGGGCGGCGGGGAGCTGTTTTTT
d_gene: TRBD1; v_gene: TRBV3-1/TRBV3-2; abundance: .; j_gene: TRBJ2-5; CDR3aa: CASSQDGTGVKTQYF; CDR3nt: TGTGCCAGCAGCCAAGATGGGACAGGGGTGAAGACCCAGTACTTC
d_gene: .; v_gene: TRBV29-1; abundance: .; j_gene: TRBJ2-7; CDR3aa: CSVRGGGFSYEQYF; CDR3nt: TGCAGCGTTAGGGGCGGTGGATTTTCCTACGAGCAGTACTTC
d_gene: TRBD1; v_gene: TRBV6-5; abundance: .; j_gene: TRBJ1-2; CDR3aa: CASEKLGQGYGYTF; CDR3nt: TGTGCCAGCGAAAAACTCGGACAGGGCTATGGCTACACCTTC
d_gene: .; v_gene: TRBV5-1; abundance: .; j_gene: TRBJ1-1; CDR3aa: CASRQGLNTEAFF; CDR3nt: TGCGCCAGCAGACAGGGTCTGAACACTGAAGCTTTCTTT
d_gene: .; v_gene: TRBV5-5; abundance: few; j_gene: TRBJ1-2; CDR3aa: CASSLQGPNYGYTF; CDR3nt: TGTGCCAGCAGCTTGCAGGGCCCTAACTATGGCTACACCTTC
d_gene: .; v_gene: TRBV11-2; abundance: .; j_gene: TRBJ1-3; CDR3aa: CASSLLTFSGNTIYF; CDR3nt: TGTGCCAGCAGCTTACTCACATTCTCTGGAAACACCATATATTTT
d_gene: .; v_gene: TRBV5-1; abundance: .; j_gene: TRBJ2-2; CDR3aa: CASSLVWAGPENTGELFF; CDR3nt: TGCGCCAGCAGCTTGGTGTGGGCGGGGCCCGAGAACACCGGGGAGCTGTTTTTT
d_gene: .; v_gene: TRBV5-1; abundance: .; j_gene: TRBJ2-2; CDR3aa: CASSRGGANTGELFF; CDR3nt: TGCGCCAGCAGTCGGGGTGGGGCGAACACCGGGGAGCTGTTTTTT
d_gene: TRBD1; v_gene: TRBV6-5; abundance: .; j_gene: TRBJ1-2; CDR3aa: CASSYSTGVGYTF; CDR3nt: TGTGCCAGCAGTTACTCTACAGGGGTTGGCTACACCTTC
d_gene: TRBD1; v_gene: TRBV4-2; abundance: .; j_gene: TRBJ1-3; CDR3aa: CASSPRGNTIYF; CDR3nt: TGTGCCAGCAGCCCCAGGGGGAACACCATATATTTT
d_gene: .; v_gene: TRBV6-1; abundance: .; j_gene: TRBJ1-5; CDR3aa: CASSDRSNQPQHF; CDR3nt: TGTGCCAGCAGTGACAGAAGCAATCAGCCCCAGCATTTT
d_gene: TRBD2; v_gene: TRBV2; abundance: .; j_gene: TRBJ2-2; CDR3aa: CASRGLDVIGELFF; CDR3nt: TGTGCCAGCAGGGGACTAGATGTCATCGGGGAGCTGTTTTTT
d_gene: TRBD1; v_gene: TRBV6-2/TRBV6-3; abundance: .; j_gene: TRBJ1-6; CDR3aa: CASSYPDREDTSPLHF; CDR3nt: TGTGCCAGCAGTTACCCGGACAGGGAAGATACTTCACCCCTCCACTTT
d_gene: .; v_gene: TRBV11-3; abundance: .; j_gene: TRBJ1-1; CDR3aa: CASSLEVGSEAFF; CDR3nt: TGTGCCAGCAGCTTAGAGGTGGGCAGTGAAGCTTTCTTT
d_gene: TRBD2; v_gene: TRBV5-1; abundance: .; j_gene: TRBJ2-1; CDR3aa: CASRRAGGPNEQFF; CDR3nt: TGCGCCAGCCGAAGAGCGGGGGGGCCGAATGAGCAGTTCTTC
d_gene: .; v_gene: TRBV4-1; abundance: .; j_gene: TRBJ1-2; CDR3aa: CASSQGGEWARYGYTF; CDR3nt: TGCGCCAGCAGCCAAGGGGGGGAATGGGCTCGGTATGGCTACACCTTC
d_gene: .; v_gene: TRBV10-1; abundance: .; j_gene: TRBJ2-2; CDR3aa: CASSLRQTGELFF; CDR3nt: TGCGCCAGCAGTCTCCGCCAGACCGGGGAGCTGTTTTTT
d_gene: .; v_gene: TRBV27; abundance: .; j_gene: TRBJ1-1; CDR3aa: CASSKQANTEAFF; CDR3nt: TGTGCCAGCAGCAAACAGGCAAACACTGAAGCTTTCTTT
d_gene: TRBD1; v_gene: TRBV11-2; abundance: .; j_gene: TRBJ2-4; CDR3aa: CASRPIYPGTGGLKYF; CDR3nt: TGTGCCAGCAGACCCATTTATCCCGGGACAGGGGGCTTGAAGTACTTC
d_gene: .; v_gene: TRBV5-1; abundance: .; j_gene: TRBJ1-6; CDR3aa: CASSPGSSYNSPLHF; CDR3nt: TGCGCCAGCAGTCCTGGGAGCTCCTATAATTCACCCCTCCACTTT
d_gene: TRBD1; v_gene: TRBV7-2; abundance: .; j_gene: TRBJ1-1; CDR3aa: CASSLAGTGSPLSTEAFF; CDR3nt: TGTGCCAGCAGCTTAGCGGGGACAGGGAGCCCCCTGAGCACTGAAGCTTTCTTT
d_gene: .; v_gene: TRBV28; abundance: .; j_gene: TRBJ2-7; CDR3aa: CASGEKGDGNEQYF; CDR3nt: TGTGCCAGCGGCGAAAAAGGTGACGGGAACGAGCAGTACTTC
d_gene: .; v_gene: TRBV18; abundance: .; j_gene: TRBJ1-2; CDR3aa: CASSPDLEQKGGYTF; CDR3nt: TGTGCCAGCTCACCAGATCTCGAACAGAAAGGAGGCTACACCTTC
d_gene: TRBD1; v_gene: TRBV10-3; abundance: .; j_gene: TRBJ1-4; CDR3aa: CAISDRTGGNEKLFF; CDR3nt: TGTGCCATCAGTGACAGGACAGGGGGAAATGAAAAACTGTTTTTT
d_gene: TRBD2; v_gene: TRBV6-1; abundance: once; j_gene: TRBJ2-5; CDR3aa: CASSEEVSGGSLQETQYF; CDR3nt: TGTGCCAGCAGTGAGGAGGTTAGCGGGGGGTCCCTACAAGAGACCCAGTACTTC
d_gene: .; v_gene: TRBV9; abundance: .; j_gene: TRBJ1-1; CDR3aa: CASSGGGAEAFF; CDR3nt: TGTGCCAGCAGCGGGGGGGGCGCTGAAGCTTTCTTT
d_gene: .; v_gene: TRBV7-9; abundance: .; j_gene: TRBJ1-3; CDR3aa: CASSLVLSSGNTIYF; CDR3nt: TGTGCCAGCAGCTTAGTTTTGAGCTCTGGAAACACCATATATTTT
d_gene: TRBD2; v_gene: TRBV30; abundance: .; j_gene: TRBJ2-3; CDR3aa: CAWRRWAGGTADTQYF; CDR3nt: TGTGCCTGGAGGAGGTGGGCGGGGGGAACGGCAGATACGCAGTATTTT
d_gene: .; v_gene: TRBV6-7; abundance: .; j_gene: TRBJ2-7; CDR3aa: CASSSLDRSYEQYF; CDR3nt: TGTGCCAGCAGTTCATTAGACAGGTCCTACGAGCAGTACTTC
d_gene: TRBD1; v_gene: TRBV28; abundance: .; j_gene: TRBJ1-6; CDR3aa: CASSPSDRGNSPLHF; CDR3nt: TGTGCCAGCAGCCCTTCGGACAGGGGGAATTCACCCCTCCACTTT
d_gene: TRBD1; v_gene: TRBV5-5; abundance: .; j_gene: TRBJ2-7; CDR3aa: CASSLDTGDEQYF; CDR3nt: TGTGCCAGCAGCTTAGATACAGGGGACGAGCAGTACTTC
d_gene: TRBD1; v_gene: TRBV19; abundance: .; j_gene: TRBJ1-5; CDR3aa: CASSRDRVNQPQHF; CDR3nt: TGTGCCAGTAGTAGGGACAGGGTGAATCAGCCCCAGCATTTT
d_gene: .; v_gene: TRBV19; abundance: .; j_gene: TRBJ2-2; CDR3aa: CATSNRGSNTGELFF; CDR3nt: TGTGCCACATCAAACCGGGGTTCGAACACCGGGGAGCTGTTTTTT
d_gene: TRBD2; v_gene: TRBV27; abundance: .; j_gene: TRBJ2-7; CDR3aa: CASSLTSGGPISYEQYF; CDR3nt: TGTGCCAGCAGTTTGACTAGCGGGGGGCCCATTTCCTACGAGCAGTACTTC
d_gene: TRBD1; v_gene: TRBV9; abundance: .; j_gene: TRBJ2-4; CDR3aa: CASSVDGRTGGGIQYF; CDR3nt: TGTGCCAGCAGCGTAGACGGGAGGACAGGGGGCGGCATTCAGTACTTC
d_gene: .; v_gene: TRBV10-3; abundance: .; j_gene: TRBJ1-3; CDR3aa: CAISDRDTRSGNTIYF; CDR3nt: TGTGCCATCAGTGACCGGGACACTCGCTCTGGAAACACCATATATTTT
d_gene: .; v_gene: TRBV24-1; abundance: .; j_gene: TRBJ1-4; CDR3aa: CATSDGSPGSRREKLFF; CDR3nt: TGTGCCACCAGTGACGGCTCCCCCGGGTCCCGGCGAGAAAAACTGTTTTTT
d_gene: .; v_gene: TRBV19; abundance: .; j_gene: TRBJ2-1; CDR3aa: CASSMAFEVYNEQFF; CDR3nt: TGTGCCAGTAGTATGGCATTTGAGGTTTACAATGAGCAGTTCTTC
d_gene: TRBD1; v_gene: TRBV14; abundance: .; j_gene: TRBJ2-6; CDR3aa: CASSPGTGKYGANVLTF; CDR3nt: TGTGCCAGCAGCCCCGGGACAGGGAAATATGGGGCCAACGTCCTGACTTTC
d_gene: TRBD1; v_gene: TRBV3-1/TRBV3-2; abundance: .; j_gene: TRBJ1-1; CDR3aa: CASSPNRGRPEAFF; CDR3nt: TGTGCCAGCAGCCCCAACAGGGGGCGGCCTGAAGCTTTCTTT
d_gene: .; v_gene: TRBV21-1; abundance: few; j_gene: TRBJ2-7; CDR3aa: CALLKRGSPSYEQYF; CDR3nt: TGTGCCCTCCTCAAAAGGGGGAGTCCCTCCTACGAGCAGTACTTC
d_gene: .; v_gene: TRBV4-1; abundance: .; j_gene: TRBJ2-1; CDR3aa: CASSRREQGGNEQFF; CDR3nt: TGCGCCAGCTCTCGGAGGGAACAGGGGGGGAATGAGCAGTTCTTC
d_gene: .; v_gene: TRBV7-9; abundance: .; j_gene: TRBJ1-2; CDR3aa: CASSLGQISAKGYTF; CDR3nt: TGTGCCAGCAGCCTAGGACAGATTTCAGCGAAGGGCTACACCTTC
d_gene: .; v_gene: TRBV7-8; abundance: .; j_gene: TRBJ1-4; CDR3aa: CASSLEGVATNEKLFF; CDR3nt: TGTGCCAGCAGCTTAGAAGGGGTTGCAACTAATGAAAAACTGTTTTTT
d_gene: .; v_gene: TRBV5-1; abundance: once; j_gene: TRBJ1-2; CDR3aa: CASSLEGGGEGYTF; CDR3nt: TGCGCCAGCAGCTTGGAGGGCGGGGGGGAAGGCTACACCTTC
d_gene: .; v_gene: TRBV15; abundance: once; j_gene: TRBJ1-5; CDR3aa: CATSREAGQPQHF; CDR3nt: TGTGCCACCAGCAGAGAAGCCGGGCAGCCCCAGCATTTT
d_gene: .; v_gene: TRBV7-6; abundance: few; j_gene: TRBJ1-6; CDR3aa: CASSQGNVGSPLHF; CDR3nt: TGTGCCAGCAGCCAGGGGAACGTGGGATCACCCCTCCACTTT
d_gene: .; v_gene: TRBV30; abundance: .; j_gene: TRBJ1-2; CDR3aa: CAWTGRVDALYGYTF; CDR3nt: TGTGCCTGGACTGGGAGGGTCGATGCCCTTTATGGCTACACCTTC